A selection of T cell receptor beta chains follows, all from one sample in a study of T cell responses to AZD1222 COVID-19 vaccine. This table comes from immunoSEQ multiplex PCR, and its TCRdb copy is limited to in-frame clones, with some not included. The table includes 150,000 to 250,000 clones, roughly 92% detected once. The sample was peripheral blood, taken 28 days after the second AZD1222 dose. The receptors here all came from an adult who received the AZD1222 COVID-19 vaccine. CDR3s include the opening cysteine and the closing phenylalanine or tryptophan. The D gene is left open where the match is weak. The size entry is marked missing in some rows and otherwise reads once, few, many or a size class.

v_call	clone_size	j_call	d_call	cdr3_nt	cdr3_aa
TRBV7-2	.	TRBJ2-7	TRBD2	TGTGCCAGCAGCTTAGCGCAGACTAGCGGGGCCCTTGGCGAGCAGTACTTC	CASSLAQTSGALGEQYF
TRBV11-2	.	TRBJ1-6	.	TGTGCCAGCAGCTTAGGGAGGTACCAAGGGAATAATTCACCCCTCCACTTT	CASSLGRYQGNNSPLHF
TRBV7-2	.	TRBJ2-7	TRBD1	TGTGCCAGCAGCCTGGGACAGCTCCCTGGGGAGCAGTACTTC	CASSLGQLPGEQYF
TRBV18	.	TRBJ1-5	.	TGTGCCAGCTCACCTGGACACTATAGCAATCAGCCCCAGCATTTT	CASSPGHYSNQPQHF
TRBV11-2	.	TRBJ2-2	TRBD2	TGTGCCAGCAGCCCTTTTTGGGGGAGGGCCATCGGCGGGGAGCTGTTTTTT	CASSPFWGRAIGGELFF
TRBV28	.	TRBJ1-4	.	TGTGCCAGCAGATTCTTCGGGCGAAAACTGTTTTTT	CASRFFGRKLFF
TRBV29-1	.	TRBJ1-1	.	TGCAGCGCCCAAAGGGGCACTGAAGCTTTCTTT	CSAQRGTEAFF
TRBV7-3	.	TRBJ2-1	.	TGTGCCAGCAGCTTGGGCGGACTTGTGGGTAATGAGCAGTTCTTC	CASSLGGLVGNEQFF
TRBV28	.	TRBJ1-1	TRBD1	TGTGCCAGCAGCTTTCCCGGGACAGTAAAGAATGAAGCTTTCTTT	CASSFPGTVKNEAFF
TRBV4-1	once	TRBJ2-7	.	TGCGCCAGCAGCCAAGAGGGCAGGATCTACGAGCAGTACTTC	CASSQEGRIYEQYF
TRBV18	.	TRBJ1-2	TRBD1	TGTGCCAGCTCCCATTCAGACAGGGGGCGAGTAGAAGATGGCTACACCTTC	CASSHSDRGRVEDGYTF
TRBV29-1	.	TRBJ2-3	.	TGCAGCGTGCCCCTCGCAGATACGCAGTATTTT	CSVPLADTQYF
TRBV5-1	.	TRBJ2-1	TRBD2	TGCGCCAGCAGCTTCTTAGCGGGAGGGGGGTACAATGAGCAGTTCTTC	CASSFLAGGGYNEQFF
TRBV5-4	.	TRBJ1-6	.	TGTGCCAGCAGCACCCGGGGGACGGAGTCACCCCTCCACTTT	CASSTRGTESPLHF
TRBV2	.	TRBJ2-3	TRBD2	TGTGCCAGCGTTCTAGAGGCCGGGACTAGCGGGAGGTGGAGCACAGATACGCAGTATTTT	CASVLEAGTSGRWSTDTQYF
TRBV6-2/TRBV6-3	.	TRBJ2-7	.	TGTGCCAGCAGTTATTACTACAGCAACTACGAGCAGTACTTC	CASSYYYSNYEQYF
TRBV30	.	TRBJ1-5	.	TGTGCCTGGAGCCTCCGGGACAACGTACAGCATTTT	CAWSLRDNVQHF
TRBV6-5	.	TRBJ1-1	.	TGTGCCAGCAGTTACTCGAGACAGATGGAAGCTTTCTTT	CASSYSRQMEAFF
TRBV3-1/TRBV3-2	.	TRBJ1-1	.	TGTGCCAGCAGCCAGGCGACAATAACTGAAGCTTTCTTT	CASSQATITEAFF
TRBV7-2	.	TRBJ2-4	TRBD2	TGTGCCAGCAGCCCGTACTCGGGGGGAGCCAAAAACATTCAGTACTTC	CASSPYSGGAKNIQYF
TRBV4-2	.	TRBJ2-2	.	TGTGCCAGCAGCCAGGGAGGGGGAGAGAGCGGGGAGCTGTTTTTT	CASSQGGGESGELFF
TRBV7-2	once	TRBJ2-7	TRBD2	TGTGCCAGCAGCTTAAATCGGACTAGCGGGAGTCCCTACGAGCAGTACTTC	CASSLNRTSGSPYEQYF
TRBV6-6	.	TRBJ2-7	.	TGTGCCAGCAGTTACTCGGGCGATAACGAGCAGTACTTC	CASSYSGDNEQYF
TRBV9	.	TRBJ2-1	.	TGTGCCAGCAGCGTAGGTAGGGGAAATGAGCAGTTCTTC	CASSVGRGNEQFF
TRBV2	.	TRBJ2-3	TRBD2	TGTGCCAGCAGTGAACCCAAGTTCCCCCGCCGGGAAACTAGCGGGAGGACAGATACGCAGTATTTT	CASSEPKFPRRETSGRTDTQYF
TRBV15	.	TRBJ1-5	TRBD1	TGTGCCACCTCGGCCCCGCGACAGGGTCAGCCCCAGCATTTT	CATSAPRQGQPQHF
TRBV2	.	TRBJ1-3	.	TGTGCCATCAAGGGAGTGGAATCTGGAAACACCATATATTTT	CAIKGVESGNTIYF
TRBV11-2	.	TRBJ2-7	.	TGTGCCAGCAGCTTATCACTCGAGACTTACTCCTACGAGCAGTACTTC	CASSLSLETYSYEQYF
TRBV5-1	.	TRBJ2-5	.	TGCGCCACCCGACCGGGGGTTTGGCAAGAGACCCAGTACTTC	CATRPGVWQETQYF
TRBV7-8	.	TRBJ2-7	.	TGTGCCAGCAGCTCGTTGACGGGATACTCCTACGAGCAGTACTTC	CASSSLTGYSYEQYF
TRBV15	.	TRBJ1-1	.	TGTGCCACCAGCAGAGATCTCGTATTCGGGAATGAAGCTTTCTTT	CATSRDLVFGNEAFF
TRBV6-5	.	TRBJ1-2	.	TGTGCCAGCAGTTACGATCCTAACTATGGCTACACCTTC	CASSYDPNYGYTF
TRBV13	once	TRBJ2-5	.	TGTGCCAGCAGGGTGGGGCGCGTGGAGACCCAGTACTTC	CASRVGRVETQYF
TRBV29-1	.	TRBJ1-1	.	TGCAGCAAATCCGTCGGGGTGGGCACTGAAGCTTTCTTT	CSKSVGVGTEAFF
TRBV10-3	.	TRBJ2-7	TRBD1	TGTGCCATCAGCCCATTACTCGGACAGGGAGTCTACGAGCAGTACTTC	CAISPLLGQGVYEQYF
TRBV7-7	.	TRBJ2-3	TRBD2	TGTGCTAGCAGCCCACTAGCGGGAGGAACAGATACGCAGTATTTT	CASSPLAGGTDTQYF
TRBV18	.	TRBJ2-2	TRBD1	TGTGCCAGCTCGTCACAGGGGGCCGGAGCCGGGGAGCTGTTTTTT	CASSSQGAGAGELFF
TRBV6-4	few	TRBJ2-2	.	TGTGCCAGCAGTGACCTGGGGAGCGGGGAGCTGTTTTTT	CASSDLGSGELFF
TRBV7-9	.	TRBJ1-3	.	TGTGCCAGCAGCTTCCCGGGAAACACCATATATTTT	CASSFPGNTIYF
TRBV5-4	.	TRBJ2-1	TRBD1	TGTGCCAGCTGGACAGGGGGGAAGAGTGAGCAGTTCTTC	CASWTGGKSEQFF
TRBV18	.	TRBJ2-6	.	TGTGCCAGCTCACCGCGGAATCCTGACGGAGCTCTCGGGGCCAACGTCCTGACTTTC	CASSPRNPDGALGANVLTF
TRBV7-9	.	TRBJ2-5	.	TGTGCCAGCAGGGCTAAACTAAGAGGGGGTCTGGAGACCCAGTACTTC	CASRAKLRGGLETQYF
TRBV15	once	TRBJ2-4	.	TGTGCCACCAGCAGAGATGGCCCAGGGAACGGGGCCAAAAACATTCAGTACTTC	CATSRDGPGNGAKNIQYF
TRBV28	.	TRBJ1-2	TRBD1	TGTGCCAGCAATCGCCAGGGGGATGACTATGGCTACACCTTC	CASNRQGDDYGYTF
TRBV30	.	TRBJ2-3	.	TGTGCCTGGAGTGTAGGCCAGTCGATAACCACAGATACGCAGTATTTT	CAWSVGQSITTDTQYF
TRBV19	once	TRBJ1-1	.	TGTGCCAGTAGCCCCGGACGAGGGAGATCTGAAGCTTTCTTT	CASSPGRGRSEAFF
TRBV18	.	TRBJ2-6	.	TGTGCCAGCTCACCTTTCGCACGGGTCGATTCTGGGGCCAACGTCCTGACTTTC	CASSPFARVDSGANVLTF
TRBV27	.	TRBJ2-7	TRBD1	TGTGCCAGCAGCTCCGGGACAGGGTACGAGCAGTACTTC	CASSSGTGYEQYF
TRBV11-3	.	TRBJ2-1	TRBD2	TGTGCCAGCAGCTCCCCGGGGGGGGGTGAGCAGTTCTTC	CASSSPGGGEQFF
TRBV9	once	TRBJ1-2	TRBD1	TGTGCCAGCAGCGCTGCTTATGGGACAGCTACAAACTATGGCTACACCTTC	CASSAAYGTATNYGYTF
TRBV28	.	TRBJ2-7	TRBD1	TGTGCCAGCAGTTTATTGAGGGGACAGGGGGCGCGCGAGCAGTACTTC	CASSLLRGQGAREQYF
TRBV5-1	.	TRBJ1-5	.	TGCGCCAGCAGCTTGGAGGGCCAGCCCCAGCATTTT	CASSLEGQPQHF
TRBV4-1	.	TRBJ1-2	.	TGCGCCAGCAGCCAAGAGATAGTAGGTGGCTACACCTTC	CASSQEIVGGYTF